The present T cell receptor (beta chain) was sequenced within a study of OX40 agonist ivuxolimab in advanced cancers. Study-wide points: Doses of 0.1 to 3.0 mg/kg were accompanied by clonal expansion of CD4+ and CD8+ blood T cells by week 6.

About this clone itself: Its antigen remains unknown.

This CDR3 comprises 15 residues. Trimming took off 2 bases at V and 0 bases at J, with 11 bases between the two ends. Per the germline V gene, CDR1 is MNHEY and CDR2 is SVGAGI. Libraries were prepared by immunoSEQ multiplex PCR; TCRdb keeps only in-frame clonotypes and omits some of them. Of tens of thousands of clones listed, around 87% are singletons. This TCR came from an adult with an advanced solid tumor such as melanoma, head and neck, liver or kidney cancer. The chain employs TRBV6-5 and TRBJ2-7; tentative D call: TRBD2 (6 bases). The source material was CD4+ or CD8+ T cells sorted from blood, sampled in a trial of the OX40 agonist ivuxolimab. The CDR3 spells CASSYGGYSSYEQYF. The CDR3, as DNA: TGTGCCAGCAGTTACGGGGGGTACAGCTCCTACGAGCAGTACTTC.